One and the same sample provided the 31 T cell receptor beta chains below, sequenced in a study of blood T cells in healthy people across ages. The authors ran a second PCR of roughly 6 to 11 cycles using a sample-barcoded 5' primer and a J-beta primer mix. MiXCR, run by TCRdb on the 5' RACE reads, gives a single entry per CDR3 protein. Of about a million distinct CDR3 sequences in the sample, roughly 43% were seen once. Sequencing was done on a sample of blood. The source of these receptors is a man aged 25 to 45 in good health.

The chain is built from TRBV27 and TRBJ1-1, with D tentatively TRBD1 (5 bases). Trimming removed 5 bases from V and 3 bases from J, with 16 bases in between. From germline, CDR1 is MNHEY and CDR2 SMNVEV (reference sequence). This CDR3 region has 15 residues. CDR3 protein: CASSTRDGTYTEAFF. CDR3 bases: TGTGCCAGCAGTACGCGGGACGGAACCTACACTGAAGCTTTCTTT.

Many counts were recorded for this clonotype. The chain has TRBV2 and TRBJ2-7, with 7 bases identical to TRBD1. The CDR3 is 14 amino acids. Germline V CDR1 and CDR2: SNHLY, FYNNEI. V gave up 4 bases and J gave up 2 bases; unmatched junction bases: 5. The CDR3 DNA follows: TGTGCCAGCAGTGTGGGGGACAGAACCTACGAGCAGTACTTC. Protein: CASSVGDRTYEQYF.

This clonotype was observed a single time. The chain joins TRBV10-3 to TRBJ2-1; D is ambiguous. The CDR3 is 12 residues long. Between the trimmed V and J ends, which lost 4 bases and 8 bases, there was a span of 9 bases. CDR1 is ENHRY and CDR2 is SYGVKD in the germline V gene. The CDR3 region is CAISARTDEQFF. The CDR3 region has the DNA TGTGCCATCAGTGCCCGGACCGATGAGCAGTTCTTC.

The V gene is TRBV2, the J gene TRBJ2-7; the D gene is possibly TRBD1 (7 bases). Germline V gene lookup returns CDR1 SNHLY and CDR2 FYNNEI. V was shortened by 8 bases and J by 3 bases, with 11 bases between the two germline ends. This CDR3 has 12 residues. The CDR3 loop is CASHRGGYEQYF. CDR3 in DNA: TGTGCCAGCCACAGGGGAGGCTACGAGCAGTACTTC.

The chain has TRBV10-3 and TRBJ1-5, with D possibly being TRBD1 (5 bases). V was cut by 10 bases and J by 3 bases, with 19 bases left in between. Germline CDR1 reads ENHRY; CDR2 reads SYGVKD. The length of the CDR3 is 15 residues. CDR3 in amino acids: CATTGGTNNNQPQHF. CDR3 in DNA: TGTGCCACCACTGGGGGGACGAATAACAATCAGCCCCAGCATTTT.

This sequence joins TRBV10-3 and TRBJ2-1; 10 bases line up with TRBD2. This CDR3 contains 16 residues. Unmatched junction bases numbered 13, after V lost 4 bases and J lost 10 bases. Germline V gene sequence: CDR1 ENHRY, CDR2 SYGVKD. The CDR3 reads CAISVFRTSGTNEQFF. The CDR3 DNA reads TGTGCCATCAGTGTGTTCAGGACTAGCGGCACCAACGAGCAGTTCTTC.

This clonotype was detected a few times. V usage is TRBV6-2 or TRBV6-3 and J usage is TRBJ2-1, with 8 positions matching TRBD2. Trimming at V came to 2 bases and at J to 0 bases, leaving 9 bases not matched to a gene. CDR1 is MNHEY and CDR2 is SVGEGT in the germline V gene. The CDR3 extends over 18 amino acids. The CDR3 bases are TGTGCCAGCAGTTACAATACCGGGGGGGGTAGCTCCTACAATGAGCAGTTCTTC. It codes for CASSYNTGGGSSYNEQFF.

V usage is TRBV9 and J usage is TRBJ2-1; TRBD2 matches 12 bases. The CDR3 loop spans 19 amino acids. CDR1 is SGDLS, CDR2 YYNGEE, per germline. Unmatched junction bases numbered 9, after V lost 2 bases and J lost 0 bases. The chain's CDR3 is CASSVGTSGFPSSYNEQFF. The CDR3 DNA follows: TGTGCCAGCAGCGTTGGGACTAGCGGGTTCCCGAGCTCCTACAATGAGCAGTTCTTC. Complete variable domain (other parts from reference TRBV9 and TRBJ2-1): DSGVTQTPKHLITATGQRVTLRCSPRSGDLSVYWYQQSLDQGLQFLIQYYNGEERAKGNILERFSAQQFPDLHSELNLSSLELGDSALYFCASSVGTSGFPSSYNEQFFGPGTRLTVL.

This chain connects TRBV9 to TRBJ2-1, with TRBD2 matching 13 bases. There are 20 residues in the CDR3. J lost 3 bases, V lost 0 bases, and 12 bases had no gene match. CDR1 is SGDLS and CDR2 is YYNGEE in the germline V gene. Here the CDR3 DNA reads TGTGCCAGCAGCGTAGGAGATGGACTAGCGGGGGCCAAAGTCTACAATGAGCAGTTCTTC. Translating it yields CASSVGDGLAGAKVYNEQFF.

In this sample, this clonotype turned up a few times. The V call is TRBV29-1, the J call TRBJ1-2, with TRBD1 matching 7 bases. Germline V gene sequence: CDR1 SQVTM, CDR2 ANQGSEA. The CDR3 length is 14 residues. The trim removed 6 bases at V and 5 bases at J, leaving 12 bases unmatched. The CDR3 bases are TGCAGCGTAACAGACTTAGGACAGGCGTATGGCTACACCTTC. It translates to CSVTDLGQAYGYTF.

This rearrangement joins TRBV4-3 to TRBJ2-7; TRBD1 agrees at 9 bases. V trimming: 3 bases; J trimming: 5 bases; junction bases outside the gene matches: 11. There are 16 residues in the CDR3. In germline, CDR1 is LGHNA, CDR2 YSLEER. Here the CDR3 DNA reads TGCGCCAGCAGCCAGTCCGAGGACAGGGGAGCCCACGAGCAGTACTTC. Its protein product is CASSQSEDRGAHEQYF.

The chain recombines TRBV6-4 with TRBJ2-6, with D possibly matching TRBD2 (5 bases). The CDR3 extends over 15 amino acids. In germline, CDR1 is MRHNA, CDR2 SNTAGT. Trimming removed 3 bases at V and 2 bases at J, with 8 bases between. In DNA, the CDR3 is TGTGCCAGCAGTGAGGGAGTAACTGGGGCCAACGTCCTGACTTTC. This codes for CASSEGVTGANVLTF.

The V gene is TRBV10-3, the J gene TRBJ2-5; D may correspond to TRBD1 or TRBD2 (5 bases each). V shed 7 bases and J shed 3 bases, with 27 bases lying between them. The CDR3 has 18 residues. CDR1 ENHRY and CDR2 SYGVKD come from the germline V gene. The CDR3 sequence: CAITNDWPGRAIEETQYF. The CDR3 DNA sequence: TGTGCCATCACCAACGATTGGCCGGGACGAGCGATTGAAGAGACCCAGTACTTC.

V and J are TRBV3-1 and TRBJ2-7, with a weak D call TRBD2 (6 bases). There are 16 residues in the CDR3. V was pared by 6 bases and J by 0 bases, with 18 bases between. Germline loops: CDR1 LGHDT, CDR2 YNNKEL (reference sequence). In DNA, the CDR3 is TGTGCCAGCAGTGCGGGATACGGGGAAAGCTCCTACGAGCAGTACTTC. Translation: CASSAGYGESSYEQYF.

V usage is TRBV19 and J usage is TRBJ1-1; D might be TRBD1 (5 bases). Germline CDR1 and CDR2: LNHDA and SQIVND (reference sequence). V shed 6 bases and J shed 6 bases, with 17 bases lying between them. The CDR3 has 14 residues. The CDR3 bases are TGTGCCAGTAGACAGGTGTCTGGCGGCGCTGAAGCTTTCTTT. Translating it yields CASRQVSGGAEAFF.

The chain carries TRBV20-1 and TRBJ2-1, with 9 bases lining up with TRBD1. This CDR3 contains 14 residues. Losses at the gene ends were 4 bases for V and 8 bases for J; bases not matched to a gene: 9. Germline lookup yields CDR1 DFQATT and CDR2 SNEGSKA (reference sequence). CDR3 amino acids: CSANFPGTGYEQFF. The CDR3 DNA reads TGCAGTGCTAACTTTCCTGGGACAGGGTATGAGCAGTTCTTC.

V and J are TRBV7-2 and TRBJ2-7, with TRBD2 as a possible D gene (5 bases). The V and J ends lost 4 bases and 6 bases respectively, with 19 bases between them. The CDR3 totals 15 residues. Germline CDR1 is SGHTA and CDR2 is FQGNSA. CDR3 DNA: TGTGCCAGCAGCTCCCCCGGGGAGATTCTTCCCGAGCAGTACTTC. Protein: CASSSPGEILPEQYF.

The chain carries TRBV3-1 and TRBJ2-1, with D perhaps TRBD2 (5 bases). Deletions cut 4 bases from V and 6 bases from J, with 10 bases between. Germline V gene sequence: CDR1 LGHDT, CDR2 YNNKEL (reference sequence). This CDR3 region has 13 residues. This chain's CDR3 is CASSPAGGNEQFF. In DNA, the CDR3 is TGTGCCAGCAGCCCCGCGGGCGGCAATGAGCAGTTCTTC.

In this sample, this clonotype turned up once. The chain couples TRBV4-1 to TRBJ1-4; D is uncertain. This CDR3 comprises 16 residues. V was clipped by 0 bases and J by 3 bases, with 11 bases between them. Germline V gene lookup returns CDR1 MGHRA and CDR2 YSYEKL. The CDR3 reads CASSQDEVQANEKLFF. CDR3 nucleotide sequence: TGCGCCAGCAGCCAAGATGAGGTCCAGGCTAATGAAAAACTGTTTTTT.

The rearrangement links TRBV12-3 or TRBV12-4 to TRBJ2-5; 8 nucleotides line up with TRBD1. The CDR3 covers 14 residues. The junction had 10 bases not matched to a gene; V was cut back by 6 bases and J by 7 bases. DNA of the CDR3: TGTGCCAGCAGGGGTGACAGGGGATACGGGACCCAGTACTTC. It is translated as CASRGDRGYGTQYF.

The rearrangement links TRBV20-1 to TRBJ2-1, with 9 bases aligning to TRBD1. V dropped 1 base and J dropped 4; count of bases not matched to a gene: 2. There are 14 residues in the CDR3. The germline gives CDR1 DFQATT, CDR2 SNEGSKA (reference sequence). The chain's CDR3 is CSARAGTGYNEQFF. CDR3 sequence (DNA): TGCAGTGCTAGAGCCGGGACAGGGTACAATGAGCAGTTCTTC.

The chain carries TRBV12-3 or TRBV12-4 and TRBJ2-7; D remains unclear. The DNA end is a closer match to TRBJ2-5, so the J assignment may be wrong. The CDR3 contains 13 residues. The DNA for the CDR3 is TGTGCCAGCAGTTTTAGTGTACCGGGGACCCAGTACTTC. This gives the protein CASSFSVPGTQYF.

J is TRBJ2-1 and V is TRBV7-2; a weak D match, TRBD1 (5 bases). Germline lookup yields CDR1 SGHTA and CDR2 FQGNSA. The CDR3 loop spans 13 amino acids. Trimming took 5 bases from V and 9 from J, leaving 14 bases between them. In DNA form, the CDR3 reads TGTGCCAGCAGCAGAAACCAGGGCGGTGAGCAGTTCTTC. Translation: CASSRNQGGEQFF. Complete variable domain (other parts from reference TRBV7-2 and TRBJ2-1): GAGVSQSPSNKVTEKGKDVELRCDPISGHTALYWYRQSLGQGLEFLIYFQGNSAPDKSGLPSDRFSAERTGGSVSTLTIQRTQQEDSAVYLCASSRNQGGEQFFGPGTRLTVL.

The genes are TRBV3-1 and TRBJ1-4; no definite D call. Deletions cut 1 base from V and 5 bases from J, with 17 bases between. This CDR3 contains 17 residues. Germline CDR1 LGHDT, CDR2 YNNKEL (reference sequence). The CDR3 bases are TGTGCCAGCAGCCAAGGGGTTACAACCACTGGCAATGAAAAACTGTTTTTT. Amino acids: CASSQGVTTTGNEKLFF.

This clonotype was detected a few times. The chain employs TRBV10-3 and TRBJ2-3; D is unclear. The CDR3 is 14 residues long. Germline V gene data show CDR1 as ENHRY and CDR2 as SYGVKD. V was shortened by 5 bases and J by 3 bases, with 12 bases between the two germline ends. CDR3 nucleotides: TGTGCCATCAGTAGCCCCACCGGGACAGATACGCAGTATTTT. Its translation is CAISSPTGTDTQYF.

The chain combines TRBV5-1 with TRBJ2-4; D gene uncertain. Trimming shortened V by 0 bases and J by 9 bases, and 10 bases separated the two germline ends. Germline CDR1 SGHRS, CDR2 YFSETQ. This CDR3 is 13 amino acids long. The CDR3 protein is CASSLAPESIQYF. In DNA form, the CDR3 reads TGCGCCAGCAGCTTGGCTCCTGAAAGCATTCAGTACTTC.

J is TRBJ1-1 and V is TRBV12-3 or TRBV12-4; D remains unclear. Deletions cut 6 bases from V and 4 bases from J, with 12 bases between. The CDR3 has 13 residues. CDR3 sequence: CASSTDSSTEAFF. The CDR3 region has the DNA TGTGCCAGCAGCACAGATTCGAGCACTGAAGCTTTCTTT.

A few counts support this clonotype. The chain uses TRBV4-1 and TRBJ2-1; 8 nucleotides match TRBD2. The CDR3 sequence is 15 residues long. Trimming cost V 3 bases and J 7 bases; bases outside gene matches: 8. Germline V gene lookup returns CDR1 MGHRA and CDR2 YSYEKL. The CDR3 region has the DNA TGCGCCAGCAGCCACGGGACTAGAGGAAGAAATGAGCAGTTCTTC. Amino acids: CASSHGTRGRNEQFF.

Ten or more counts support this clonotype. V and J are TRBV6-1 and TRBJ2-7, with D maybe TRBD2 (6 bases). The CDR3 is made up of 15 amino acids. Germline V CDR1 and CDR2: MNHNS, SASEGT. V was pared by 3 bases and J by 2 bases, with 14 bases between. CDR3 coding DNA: TGTGCCAGCAGTGAGTCCCAGGAGGGGCCCTACGAGCAGTACTTC. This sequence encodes CASSESQEGPYEQYF.

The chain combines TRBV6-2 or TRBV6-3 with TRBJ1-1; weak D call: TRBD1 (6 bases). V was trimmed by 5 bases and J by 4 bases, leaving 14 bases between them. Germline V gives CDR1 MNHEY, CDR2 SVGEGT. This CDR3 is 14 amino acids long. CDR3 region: CASSLTTGPTEAFF. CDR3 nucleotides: TGTGCCAGCAGTCTAACGACAGGCCCCACTGAAGCTTTCTTT.

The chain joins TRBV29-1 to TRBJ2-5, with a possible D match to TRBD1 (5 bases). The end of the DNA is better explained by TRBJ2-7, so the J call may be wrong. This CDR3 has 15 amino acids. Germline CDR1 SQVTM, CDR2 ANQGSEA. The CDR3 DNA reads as TGCAGCGTTGAAGTAAGACAGACCTACTCCTACGAGCAGTACTTC. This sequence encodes CSVEVRQTYSYEQYF.